Listed below are T cell receptor beta chains from one sample, sequenced in a study of identical twins. TCRdb analysed the 5' RACE reads with MiXCR anew, one entry per CDR3 protein. This table holds some 210,000 distinct CDR3 sequences, roughly 15% found once. The same data also went into a second study, on T cells expressing NK-cell markers.

What was sequenced was CD8+ T cells sorted from blood. The receptor set was obtained from a woman under 30 in good health. The CDR3 runs from the conserved cysteine through the conserved F or W. The order of the fields is clone size, D gene, V gene, J gene, CDR3 protein, CDR3 DNA. D genes are given only for firm matches. Size values are once, few and many counts, or a class for expanded clones, and some rows have none.

clone_size: few; d_call: TRBD1; v_call: TRBV7-9; j_call: TRBJ2-4; cdr3_aa: CASSTDRAITKNIQYF; cdr3_nt: TGTGCCAGCAGCACAGACAGGGCAATAACCAAAAACATTCAGTACTTC
clone_size: .; d_call: TRBD2; v_call: TRBV6-2/TRBV6-3; j_call: TRBJ2-1; cdr3_aa: CASSVRLAGNEQFF; cdr3_nt: TGTGCCAGCAGTGTCCGACTAGCTGGGAATGAGCAGTTCTTC
clone_size: few; d_call: .; v_call: TRBV7-6; j_call: TRBJ2-1; cdr3_aa: CASSLEVGPYNEQFF; cdr3_nt: TGTGCCAGCAGCTTAGAGGTGGGACCTTACAATGAGCAGTTCTTC
clone_size: few; d_call: .; v_call: TRBV12-3/TRBV12-4; j_call: TRBJ1-2; cdr3_aa: CASNPVAAGAF; cdr3_nt: .
clone_size: .; d_call: TRBD1; v_call: TRBV5-1; j_call: TRBJ2-7; cdr3_aa: CASSFGDREAEQYF; cdr3_nt: TGCGCCAGCAGCTTCGGTGACAGGGAAGCAGAGCAGTACTTC
clone_size: few; d_call: TRBD2; v_call: TRBV4-3; j_call: TRBJ2-1; cdr3_aa: CASSQGLADYNEQFF; cdr3_nt: TGCGCCAGCAGCCAAGGACTAGCGGACTACAATGAGCAGTTCTTC
clone_size: .; d_call: .; v_call: TRBV7-9; j_call: TRBJ2-7; cdr3_aa: CASSQGHIVSYEQYF; cdr3_nt: TGTGCCAGCAGCCAGGGACATATCGTCTCCTACGAGCAGTACTTC
clone_size: few; d_call: .; v_call: TRBV5-5; j_call: TRBJ1-1; cdr3_aa: CASSLETGYNPAAEAFF; cdr3_nt: TGTGCCAGCAGCTTGGAAACAGGCTATAACCCTGCTGCTGAAGCTTTCTTT
clone_size: few; d_call: TRBD2; v_call: TRBV5-1; j_call: TRBJ2-3; cdr3_aa: CASSFLREGRNTQYF; cdr3_nt: TGCGCCAGCAGCTTCTTGCGGGAGGGGAGGAATACGCAGTATTTT
clone_size: .; d_call: .; v_call: TRBV9; j_call: TRBJ2-3; cdr3_aa: CASSPGGGSDTQYF; cdr3_nt: TGTGCCAGCAGCCCAGGAGGGGGTTCAGATACGCAGTATTTT
clone_size: many; d_call: TRBD1; v_call: TRBV14; j_call: TRBJ2-2; cdr3_aa: CASSPGQGYTGELFF; cdr3_nt: TGTGCCAGCAGCCCGGGACAGGGCTACACCGGGGAGCTGTTTTTT
clone_size: .; d_call: .; v_call: TRBV7-9; j_call: TRBJ1-2; cdr3_aa: CASSSQGAPLGGYTF; cdr3_nt: TGTGCCAGCAGCTCCCAGGGTGCCCCCTTGGGCGGCTACACCTTC
clone_size: few; d_call: .; v_call: TRBV7-2; j_call: TRBJ1-3; cdr3_aa: CASSRRGGPGNTIYF; cdr3_nt: TGTGCCAGCAGCAGAAGAGGTGGCCCGGGAAACACCATATATTTT
clone_size: few; d_call: .; v_call: TRBV7-9; j_call: TRBJ1-2; cdr3_aa: CASTPPTGAYGYTF; cdr3_nt: TGTGCCAGCACACCCCCCACCGGGGCCTATGGCTACACCTTC
clone_size: .; d_call: .; v_call: TRBV5-1; j_call: TRBJ1-1; cdr3_aa: CASSKYDPGNTEAFF; cdr3_nt: TGCGCCAGCAGTAAATACGACCCTGGGAACACTGAAGCTTTCTTT
clone_size: .; d_call: .; v_call: TRBV5-1; j_call: TRBJ1-2; cdr3_aa: CASSPGDFGYTF; cdr3_nt: TGCGCCAGCAGCCCAGGGGACTTCGGCTACACCTTC
clone_size: .; d_call: TRBD2; v_call: TRBV5-1; j_call: TRBJ2-3; cdr3_aa: CASSLWGGGETDTQYF; cdr3_nt: TGCGCCAGCAGCTTGTGGGGCGGGGGAGAAACAGATACGCAGTATTTT